At least ten counts were recorded for the clone carrying this T cell receptor (beta chain). What it binds is unknown. Every participating donor contributed about 10 milliliters of peripheral blood through a draw. For the second PCR, which ran for about 7 to 11 cycles, a sample-barcoded 5' primer and a J-beta primer mix were used. Each sample yielded at least 2.5 million CDR3-containing paired-end reads. TCRdb re-called the 5' RACE reads with MiXCR, one entry per CDR3 protein. The sample contains approximately 700,000 distinct CDR3 sequences, 32% of which appear only once. The germline CDR1 and CDR2 sequences are MNHEY and SVGAGI. V shed 0 bases and J shed 4 bases, with 5 bases lying between them. CDR3 length: 13 residues. The data derive from a study of blood T cells in healthy people across ages. Findings of the study overall: The study lacked donor CMV status, which possibly confounded expanded clonotype changes.

The chain uses TRBV6-5 and TRBJ2-3; D tentatively reads TRBD1 or TRBD2 (5 bases each). This TCR was sampled from a woman of 80 years or more in good health. Sequenced sample: blood. In DNA form, the CDR3 reads TGTGCCAGCAGTTACTCGGGACCAGATACGCAGTATTTT. This gives the protein CASSYSGPDTQYF.